The clone carrying this T cell receptor beta chain has just a few counts. Its matching antigen is unknown. These data originate in a study of CD8+ T cells in alopecia areata. Study details: Patients in the study were on tofacitinib for 6 to 18 months, then off it for 6 months.

cDNA prepared by RNA extraction and subsequent reverse transcription served as the template for sequencing. The table came from immunoSEQ multiplex PCR; TCRdb's copy has only in-frame clones and leaves some out. Of about 5,000 clones detected, less than 75% appear once; the ten largest clones hold about 11%. Patients with alopecia areata provided lesional scalp punch biopsies as well as peripheral blood. Study-wide points: Patients shared TCRs less clearly than mice did, possibly owing to HLA. Lesional scalp displayed greater clonality than normal scalp, most notably in alopecia totalis/universalis. Normal skin's resident alphabeta T cells are sequenced alongside lesional scalp T cells.

CDR3 length equals 14 residues. The germline V gene has CDR1 KGHSH and CDR2 LQKENI. The trim removed 3 bases at V and 5 bases at J, leaving 6 bases unmatched. The chain combines TRBV18 with TRBJ2-7, with TRBD1 matching over 8 bases. Sequenced material: skin, taken at week 0. The receptor's source is a human donor with alopecia areata. The chain's CDR3 is CASSPTGGRDEQYF. The CDR3 nucleotides read TGTGCCAGCTCACCTACAGGGGGTCGGGACGAGCAGTACTTC.